Listed here are 19 T cell receptor beta chains from one sample, sequenced in a study of blood T cell repertoires in COVID-19 (dated by TCRdb to 2019 to 2021). Library creation used the immunoSEQ multiplex PCR assay. What TCRdb holds here is the immuneACCESS table cut down to in-frame rearrangements. Part of the clones is not present; checked against another copy, under half of the missing clones reflect an unresolved V gene, and the others are unexplained. The sample yields over 250,000 clones; 85% to 90% were counted once. The top ten clonotypes cover around 2% of the sample. The sample was PBMCs or T cells enriched from blood (not recorded which). The receptors shown here come from a woman aged 18-29 years who had recovered from COVID-19.

This clone appeared a few times. The sample has other DNA sequences that encode this CDR3 too. J is TRBJ1-2 and V is TRBV9, with unresolved D. Germline CDR1 and CDR2: SGDLS and YYNGEE. CDR3 length equals 15 residues. Trimming shortened V by 0 bases and J by 2 bases, and 11 bases separated the two germline ends. CDR3 in DNA: TGTGCCAGCAGCGTAGTACCGGGGTTGAACTATGGCTACACCTTC. Its translation: CASSVVPGLNYGYTF. The whole variable domain, filled in from reference TRBV9 and TRBJ1-2, reads DSGVTQTPKHLITATGQRVTLRCSPRSGDLSVYWYQQSLDQGLQFLIQYYNGEERAKGNILERFSAQQFPDLHSELNLSSLELGDSALYFCASSVVPGLNYGYTFGSGTRLTVV.

This chain links TRBV19 with TRBJ2-1; 7 bases agree with TRBD1. Germline V gene lookup returns CDR1 LNHDA and CDR2 SQIVND (reference sequence). This CDR3 comprises 16 residues. V shed 6 bases and J 1 base; nucleotides not matched to a gene: 9. This CDR3 reads CASSEQGDWSYNEQFF. In DNA, the CDR3 is TGTGCCAGTAGCGAGCAGGGGGATTGGTCCTACAATGAGCAGTTCTTC.

The chain uses TRBV24-1 and TRBJ2-2; 7 bases agree with TRBD2. This CDR3 spans 13 amino acids. The trim removed 9 bases at V and 7 bases at J, leaving 7 bases unmatched. Germline V gives CDR1 KGHDR, CDR2 SFDVKD. CDR3 amino acids: CATQLAGSGELFF. Written as DNA, the CDR3 is TGTGCCACCCAATTAGCGGGCAGCGGGGAGCTGTTTTTT.

Here the CDR3 DNA reads TGTGCCAGCAGCCAAGATATTGGCCGTGAAGCTTTCTTT. Residues: CASSQDIGREAFF. V and J are TRBV14 and TRBJ1-1; D ambiguous. This CDR3 has 13 residues. Germline CDR1 reads SGHDN; CDR2 reads FVKESK. Trimming took off 0 bases at V and 7 bases at J, with 9 bases between the two ends.

V gene TRBV29-1 combines with J gene TRBJ2-7, with TRBD1 matching over 7 bases. This CDR3 is built from 12 residues. Germline values: CDR1 SQVTM, CDR2 ANQGSEA. J gave up 0 bases and V 7 bases, and 3 bases lay outside the gene matches. CDR3 protein: CSAGDSSYEQYF. CDR3 bases: TGCAGCGCCGGGGACAGCTCCTACGAGCAGTACTTC.

The rearrangement joins TRBV5-1 to TRBJ2-1, with TRBD1 identical over 7 bases. This CDR3 is 15 amino acids long. Per germline, CDR1 SGHRS and CDR2 YFSETQ. V lost 0 bases and J lost 4; bases outside the gene matches: 4. Written as DNA, the CDR3 is TGCGCCAGCAGCTTGGAGGGGACAGCTTACAATGAGCAGTTCTTC. Translation: CASSLEGTAYNEQFF.

The chain has TRBV28 and TRBJ1-2; D uncertain. The germline gives CDR1 MDHEN, CDR2 SYDVKM. This CDR3 is 12 amino acids long. V was clipped by 5 bases and J by 6 bases, with 10 bases between them. The CDR3 protein is CASSAKGDGYTF. The CDR3 DNA is TGTGCCAGCAGTGCCAAGGGAGATGGCTACACCTTC.

The CDR3 bases are TGCGCCAGCAGCTTGGGAACAGGGATAGCCTACGAGCAGTACTTC. Protein: CASSLGTGIAYEQYF. The rearrangement joins TRBV5-1 to TRBJ2-7; a weak D match, TRBD1 (6 bases). Germline values: CDR1 SGHRS, CDR2 YFSETQ. There are 15 residues in the CDR3. Between the trimmed V and J ends, which lost 0 bases and 2 bases, there was a span of 12 bases.

This chain joins TRBV7-8 and TRBJ1-5; a possible D gene is TRBD1 (5 bases). In germline, CDR1 is SGHVS, CDR2 FQNEAQ. Trimming stripped 1 base from V and 5 bases from J, with 15 bases between. The CDR3 loop spans 16 amino acids. This CDR3 is CASSLGRGGDYQPQHF. The DNA of the CDR3 is TGTGCCAGCAGCTTAGGGCGGGGGGGGGATTATCAGCCCCAGCATTTT.

V is TRBV5-4 and J is TRBJ2-5; D is perhaps TRBD2 (5 bases). The CDR3 is 18 residues long. Germline CDR1 is SGHNT and CDR2 is YYREEE (reference sequence). The V end was cut by 4 bases, the J end by 5 bases, with 27 bases between. CDR3 sequence: CASSTLPTTRADEETQYF. The DNA for the CDR3 is TGTGCCAGCAGCACCCTCCCAACAACTAGGGCGGACGAGGAGACCCAGTACTTC.

The J gene is TRBJ2-5, the V gene TRBV5-1; weak D call: TRBD2 (7 bases). V dropped 5 bases and J dropped 4 bases, with 18 bases sitting between them. CDR1 and CDR2 (germline): SGHRS, YFSETQ. This CDR3 has 15 residues. The CDR3 DNA sequence: TGCGCCAGCAGACCCCCGGGGGGCGCTGGAGAGACCCAGTACTTC. Its protein product is CASRPPGGAGETQYF.

This chain connects TRBV5-1 to TRBJ2-7; TRBD2 matches 14 bases. The germline gives CDR1 SGHRS, CDR2 YFSETQ. Trimming at V came to 5 bases and at J to 2 bases, leaving 3 bases not matched to a gene. This CDR3 spans 15 amino acids. In nucleotides, the CDR3 is TGCGCCAGCAGTCCGACTAGCGGGGGGGCCTACGAGCAGTACTTC. Encoded protein: CASSPTSGGAYEQYF.

To note about this clone: Other DNA sequences in this specimen translate into the identical CDR3. The chain employs TRBV3-1 (or the pseudogene TRBV3-2) and TRBJ2-7; D is uncertain. Trimming removed 1 base from V and 1 base from J, with 2 bases in between. Germline CDR1 LGHDT, CDR2 YNNKEL (reference sequence). The CDR3 contains 12 residues. CDR3 sequence reads: CASSQASYEQYF. The CDR3 region has the DNA TGTGCCAGCAGCCAAGCTTCCTACGAGCAGTACTTC.

V is TRBV2 and J is TRBJ2-3, with D possibly matching TRBD2 (5 bases). Per germline, CDR1 SNHLY and CDR2 FYNNEI. Deletions cut 6 bases from V and 0 bases from J, with 16 bases between. The CDR3 covers 16 residues. The CDR3 is CASSARGISSTDTQYF. The CDR3 DNA reads as TGTGCCAGCAGCGCCCGGGGTATATCTAGCACAGATACGCAGTATTTT.

This clone is a singleton in its sample. The V gene is TRBV28, the J gene TRBJ1-1, with no clear D. V lost 6 bases to trimming and J lost 0 bases, with 20 bases between them. This CDR3 is 17 amino acids long. Germline V lookup: CDR1 MDHEN, CDR2 SYDVKM. The CDR3 DNA reads TGTGCCAGCAGCCCTGAGATGGCAGGCTATATGAACACTGAAGCTTTCTTT. Translated: CASSPEMAGYMNTEAFF.

This clone was recorded once. V usage is TRBV27 and J usage is TRBJ2-5, with D possibly matching TRBD2 (6 bases). This CDR3 spans 14 amino acids. Per the germline V gene, CDR1 is MNHEY and CDR2 is SMNVEV (reference sequence). Trimming stripped 7 bases from V and 5 bases from J, with 17 bases between. As DNA, the CDR3 is TGTGCCAGCATCCTTGGGGCGGGGTTTGAGACCCAGTACTTC. This sequence encodes CASILGAGFETQYF.

The chain is built from TRBV10-3 and TRBJ2-5; D unresolved. The V gene's germline CDR1 is ENHRY and CDR2 SYGVKD. V shed 0 bases and J shed 2 bases, with 7 bases lying between them. The CDR3 extends over 14 amino acids. The CDR3 reads CAISESTFQETQYF. The DNA of the CDR3 is TGTGCCATCAGTGAGTCGACATTTCAAGAGACCCAGTACTTC.

The rearrangement uses TRBV5-1 and TRBJ2-7; possibly TRBD2 for D (5 bases). The CDR3 covers 14 residues. V lost 1 base and J lost 2, with 10 bases in between. The germline V gene encodes CDR1 SGHRS and CDR2 YFSETQ. The CDR3: CASSLSSRAYEQYF. DNA for the CDR3: TGCGCCAGCAGCTTGTCTAGCCGAGCCTACGAGCAGTACTTC.

The chain combines TRBV25-1 with TRBJ2-1; possibly TRBD2 for D (6 bases). V lost 5 bases and J lost 4, with 18 bases in between. CDR3 length equals 16 residues. Germline assignment: CDR1 MGHDK and CDR2 SYGVNS. In DNA, the CDR3 is TGTGCCAGCAGTCTCCGAATGGGACTTCTTTACAATGAGCAGTTCTTC. Protein: CASSLRMGLLYNEQFF.